Below, one TCR beta chain is given with its context. CDR3 length equals 13 residues. Germline loops: CDR1 SGHNT, CDR2 YYREEE (reference sequence). With 4 bases removed from V and 4 bases from J, the gap between germline ends came to 12 bases. TCRdb keeps only in-frame clones here, not all; method: immunoSEQ multiplex PCR. The data hold more than 65,000 clones, with about 87% observed a single time. The data were taken from a study of OX40 agonist ivuxolimab in advanced cancers. This chain uses TRBV5-4 with TRBJ2-7; weak D call: TRBD1 (6 bases). Here the sequenced sample was CD4+ or CD8+ T cells sorted from blood, taken in a trial of the OX40 agonist ivuxolimab. This TCR derives from an adult with an advanced solid tumor such as melanoma, head and neck, liver or kidney cancer. CDR3: CASSLQGSYEQYF. CDR3 in DNA: TGTGCCAGCAGCCTACAGGGTTCGTACGAGCAGTACTTC.